This T cell receptor (beta chain) was captured by sequencing in a study of Ad26.COV2.S vaccination and SARS-CoV-2 variants (dated by TCRdb to the early 2020s). In terms of the full investigation: Vaccine-arm donors were drawn from COV1001, a multicentre, randomized, double-blind, placebo-controlled phase I-IIa trial of Ad26.COV2.S in healthy adults. Ad26.COV2.S was administered intramuscularly at 5 x 10^10 or 1 x 10^11 viral particles, either as a single shot or as two shots given 56 days apart. Sequencing of the TCRbeta repertoire served to evaluate the specificity and breadth of SARS-CoV-2-reactive T cell receptors following Ad26.COV2.S vaccination. A total of around 32 samples were included in the TCR-sequenced set, comprising roughly 20 Ad26.COV2.S vaccine recipients, 5 placebo recipients and 8 SARS-CoV-2 convalescent individuals. Trial participants were randomized into five groups of five, in which low-dose or high-dose Ad26.COV2.S was given once or twice, or placebo was given on both occasions. Throughout the experiments and outcome assessment, investigators stayed blinded to trial group allocation.

The treatment or condition label of this sample denotes: around 19 received Ad26.COV2.S at low or high dose, single or two shots; several received placebo; per-sample allocation not given. For vaccine and placebo recipients, the sequenced repertoires came from samples collected on day 63 after the first injection. In Cohort 1b, 25 to 30 adults aged 18-55 years were enrolled at a single site in Boston, USA, between 29 July and 7 August 2020. Ad26.COV2.S was a replication-incompetent adenovirus type 26 vector that expressed a prefusion-stabilized SARS-CoV-2 spike protein derived from the original Wuhan strain. General findings and caveats noted by the study authors: The study was not powered for comparison of responses between vaccine doses or regimens. Ad26.COV2.S recipients had higher spike-specific TCR breadth than placebo recipients (P = 0.0014). Substantial breadth of spike-specific CD8+ and CD4+ T cell responses was reported after vaccination. Comparable non-spike TCR breadth was observed between vaccine and placebo recipients, consistent with only spike being contained in the vaccine. The authors noted that the TCR breadth and depth analyses may have underestimated total T cell responses.

From cysteine to phenylalanine, the CDR3 is 13 amino acids long. The only DNA kept is the CDR3, 39 bases in frame from the first base. As encoded in the germline V gene (reference sequence), CDR1 is LNHDA while CDR2 is SQIVND. V was cut back by 8 bases and J by 7 bases, leaving a gap of 17 bases between them. On this clone: Its binding antigen is unknown. No per-base quality is available; no much larger clone lies one base away.

TCRbeta CDR3 regions were sequenced with the immunoSEQ Assay. After extraction, genomic DNA underwent amplification by bias-controlled multiplex PCR, followed by high-throughput sequencing. On the study's bioinformatics: Collapsing and filtering of sequences were performed to quantify the absolute abundance of each unique TCRbeta CDR3 region. T cell fraction was estimated by normalizing TCRbeta template counts to usable DNA, which was measured by amplifying reference genes present in all nucleated cells. Repertoire TCRs were annotated as SARS-CoV-2-specific by exact matching of V gene, CDR3 amino acid sequence and J gene to a known reactive TCR set. The reference SARS-CoV-2 TCR set was obtained from MIRA and was filtered for enrichment in COVID-19-positive ImmuneCODE repertoires, whereby public or cross-reactive TCRs were removed. Using the MIRA antigens, annotated TCRs were further analysed by specific ORF or by position within an ORF. Breadth was defined as the number of annotated unique rearrangements divided by the total number of unique productive rearrangements, and depth was defined as the summed frequency of the annotated unique rearrangements. TCR breadth was compared between groups using two-sided Wilcoxon rank-sum tests. Drawn from immuneACCESS, this table holds only the in-frame rearrangements with V and J called that TCRdb kept. Clones are partly lost; checked studies trace under half to an unresolved V gene and leave the rest unexplained. The V and J calls and clone size are taken from that table; D and trimming were inferred from the DNA. The sample includes roughly 350,000 clones, with about 85% observed a single time. The ten largest clones take up around 5.8% of the sample.

This specimen consisted of peripheral blood, obtained in a trial of Ad26.COV2.S vaccine versus placebo. This sequence uses TRBV19 and TRBJ1-2; a confident D gene designation cannot be given. This clonotype was sampled from a person aged 18-65 years who received the Ad26.COV2.S COVID-19 vaccine or a placebo. The CDR3 protein is CASQTGRHLGYTF. The DNA sequence is given as TGTGCCAGTCAAACCGGGAGGCACCTTGGCTACACCTTC. The entire variable domain, with the stretches around the CDR3 drawn from the reference TRBV19 and TRBJ1-2 proteins, is DGGITQSPKYLFRKEGQNVTLSCEQNLNHDAMYWYRQDPGQGLRLIYYSQIVNDFQKGDIAEGYSVSREKKESFPLTVTSAQKNPTAFYLCASQTGRHLGYTFGSGTRLTVV.